Only one count was recorded for the clone carrying this T cell receptor beta chain. Its antigen is not known. This CDR3 contains 13 residues. This specimen comes from a study of cytomegalovirus exposure and HLA in healthy donors. Study-wide results and caveats: Listed as cytomegalovirus-associated were more than 150 TCR beta chains. Most TCR beta V segments were productive about 90% or about 30% of the time in an earlier analysis. Follow-up analysis seemed to connect common viral pathogens with several of the most significant clusters identified.

The primer mix had 60 Vbeta and 13 Jbeta primers. Some clones are missing from TCRdb's copy, which holds only in-frame ones; the method was immunoSEQ multiplex PCR. The profile shows about 98,000 clones, under 80% of them singletons. Donors were ostensibly healthy at sampling, although undocumented immune exposures were probable. This TCR was recovered from a male donor in good health and CMV-seronegative. This sequence joins TRBV21-1 and TRBJ1-2; whether TRBD1, the table's D call, matches the DNA was not checked. TRBV21-1 is assigned pseudogene status. Source material: PBMCs. As DNA, the CDR3 is TGTGCCAGCAGCATTCAGGGAAACTATGGCTACACCTTC. It yields the protein CASSIQGNYGYTF.